Listed below are T cell receptor beta chains from one sample, sequenced in a study of CD8 T cells in ankylosing spondylitis. Each CDR3 protein gets one entry after TCRdb re-called the 5' RACE reads with MiXCR. There are around 220,000 distinct CDR3 sequences in the sample; over 9.5% occur only once, and 21% lies in the top ten. Sequenced: blood, either unsorted or a sorted T cell fraction (not recorded which). The receptors stem from a male donor with ankylosing spondylitis or in good health (not recorded which). Each CDR3 is given with its conserved first and last residue. A D gene is named only where the DNA matches it firmly. A row's size may be missing; if present it is once, few, many or a size class.

d_call: .; clone_size: many; j_call: TRBJ2-7; v_call: TRBV2; cdr3_nt: TGTGCCAGCAGTGAAGGTGTCAGCGCCTACGAGCAGTACTTC; cdr3_aa: CASSEGVSAYEQYF
d_call: TRBD2; clone_size: .; j_call: TRBJ2-3; v_call: TRBV13; cdr3_nt: TGTGCCAGCAGCACCCCAACTAGCGGGGGGGACACAGATACGCAGTATTTT; cdr3_aa: CASSTPTSGGDTDTQYF
d_call: .; clone_size: .; j_call: TRBJ2-7; v_call: TRBV5-5; cdr3_nt: TGTGCCAGCAGCTTGGAAGGCCGGCTGGCCTACGAGCAGTACTTC; cdr3_aa: CASSLEGRLAYEQYF
d_call: TRBD1; clone_size: many; j_call: TRBJ1-5; v_call: TRBV29-1; cdr3_nt: TGCAGCGTCACGGACAGGGTCGGGCAGCCCCAGCATTTT; cdr3_aa: CSVTDRVGQPQHF
d_call: .; clone_size: many; j_call: TRBJ1-2; v_call: TRBV3-1; cdr3_nt: TGTGCCAGCAGCCAGGGGGCCCATGGCTACACCTTC; cdr3_aa: CASSQGAHGYTF
d_call: .; clone_size: .; j_call: TRBJ1-2; v_call: TRBV12-3/TRBV12-4; cdr3_nt: TGTGCCAGTGGTACGGCTAACTATGGCTACACCTTC; cdr3_aa: CASGTANYGYTF
d_call: .; clone_size: many; j_call: TRBJ1-1; v_call: TRBV3-1; cdr3_nt: TGTGCCAGCAGCCTAAGCCCTGACACTGAAGCTTTCTTT; cdr3_aa: CASSLSPDTEAFF
d_call: TRBD2; clone_size: many; j_call: TRBJ2-3; v_call: TRBV6-1; cdr3_nt: TGTGCCAGCAGATCCGGGACTAGCGGGGGCCGCACAGATACGCAGTATTTT; cdr3_aa: CASRSGTSGGRTDTQYF
d_call: TRBD1; clone_size: .; j_call: TRBJ2-7; v_call: TRBV2; cdr3_nt: TGTGCCAGCAATGACAGGGTTGGCGGATCCTACGAGCAGTACTTC; cdr3_aa: CASNDRVGGSYEQYF
d_call: .; clone_size: many; j_call: TRBJ2-3; v_call: TRBV12-3/TRBV12-4; cdr3_nt: TGTGCCGGGGCCCGACTCGATACGCAGTATTTT; cdr3_aa: CAGARLDTQYF
d_call: .; clone_size: few; j_call: TRBJ1-2; v_call: TRBV5-5; cdr3_nt: TGTGCCAGCAGCTTGGAGCAGGGTATGACCAACTATGGCTACACCTTC; cdr3_aa: CASSLEQGMTNYGYTF
d_call: .; clone_size: many; j_call: TRBJ2-2; v_call: TRBV5-1; cdr3_nt: TGCGCCAGCAGCCTCCTGCCCGTCTCAGACACCGGGGAGCTGTTTTTT; cdr3_aa: CASSLLPVSDTGELFF
d_call: .; clone_size: many; j_call: TRBJ1-6; v_call: TRBV5-1; cdr3_nt: TGCGCCAGCAGCCCACAGGGTAATTCACCCCTCCACTTT; cdr3_aa: CASSPQGNSPLHF
d_call: .; clone_size: many; j_call: TRBJ2-1; v_call: TRBV20-1; cdr3_nt: TGCAGTGCTAGAGCGGGACTCCGGCTCAATGAGCAGTTCTTC; cdr3_aa: CSARAGLRLNEQFF
d_call: .; clone_size: many; j_call: TRBJ2-7; v_call: TRBV30; cdr3_nt: TGTGCCTGGAGTCTGGGAGACTACGAGCAGTACTTC; cdr3_aa: CAWSLGDYEQYF
d_call: .; clone_size: few; j_call: TRBJ2-7; v_call: TRBV3-1; cdr3_nt: TGTGCCAGCAGCCAAGAGAGTTTTTACGGGGGAGTCGCCTACGAGCAGTACTTC; cdr3_aa: CASSQESFYGGVAYEQYF
d_call: TRBD2; clone_size: many; j_call: TRBJ2-3; v_call: TRBV20-1; cdr3_nt: TGCAGTGCTAGAGATGCTGGTCTAGCGGGGGGAGTAGATACGCAGTATTTT; cdr3_aa: CSARDAGLAGGVDTQYF
d_call: TRBD2; clone_size: many; j_call: TRBJ2-3; v_call: TRBV6-2/TRBV6-3; cdr3_nt: TGTGCCAGCAGCTCACCTTGGGGACTAGCGGGGGAGTACACAGATACGCAGTATTTT; cdr3_aa: CASSSPWGLAGEYTDTQYF
d_call: .; clone_size: .; j_call: TRBJ1-4; v_call: TRBV29-1; cdr3_nt: TGCAGCGTTGAAAGCAGTGAAAAACTGTTTTTT; cdr3_aa: CSVESSEKLFF
d_call: .; clone_size: few; j_call: TRBJ2-3; v_call: TRBV7-9; cdr3_nt: TGTGCCAGCAGCTTAATATACGGTGTAGATACGCAGTATTTT; cdr3_aa: CASSLIYGVDTQYF
d_call: .; clone_size: many; j_call: TRBJ2-2; v_call: TRBV2; cdr3_nt: TGTGCCAGCAGTGAAAATGTGGGGGTGGCCGGGGAGCTGTTTTTT; cdr3_aa: CASSENVGVAGELFF
d_call: .; clone_size: few; j_call: TRBJ2-6; v_call: TRBV12-3/TRBV12-4; cdr3_nt: TGTGCCAGCAGATTCCCCGACGGGGGCGTTGGGGCCAACGTCCTGACTTTC; cdr3_aa: CASRFPDGGVGANVLTF
d_call: .; clone_size: .; j_call: TRBJ2-4; v_call: TRBV5-1; cdr3_nt: TGCGCCAGCAGCTTGGCGGGTTCCAAAAACATTCAGTACTTC; cdr3_aa: CASSLAGSKNIQYF
d_call: .; clone_size: many; j_call: TRBJ2-2; v_call: TRBV25-1; cdr3_nt: TGTGCCAGCAGTGACCCAGGGGACACCGGGGAGCTGTTTTTT; cdr3_aa: CASSDPGDTGELFF
d_call: TRBD1; clone_size: many; j_call: TRBJ1-5; v_call: TRBV12-3/TRBV12-4; cdr3_nt: TGTGCCAGCAGTTTGACAGGGGTCCAGCCCCAGCATTTT; cdr3_aa: CASSLTGVQPQHF
d_call: TRBD1; clone_size: .; j_call: TRBJ1-5; v_call: TRBV6-2/TRBV6-3; cdr3_nt: TGTGCCAGCAGCCCAAGTACAGGGGCCGGGGGTCAGCCCCAGCATTTT; cdr3_aa: CASSPSTGAGGQPQHF
d_call: TRBD1; clone_size: many; j_call: TRBJ1-2; v_call: TRBV15; cdr3_nt: TGTGCCACCAGCAGAGATTCCGGGACAGGGGAAGGTGGCTACACCTTC; cdr3_aa: CATSRDSGTGEGGYTF
d_call: .; clone_size: many; j_call: TRBJ1-1; v_call: TRBV6-5; cdr3_nt: TGTGCCAGCAGTTACAGTACGCTGAACACTGAAGCTTTCTTT; cdr3_aa: CASSYSTLNTEAFF
d_call: TRBD2; clone_size: .; j_call: TRBJ2-2; v_call: TRBV2; cdr3_nt: TGTGCCTCCTGCAGCGGGGGGATAAGCACCTCGTGGACCGGGGAGCTGTTTTTT; cdr3_aa: CASCSGGISTSWTGELFF
d_call: .; clone_size: many; j_call: TRBJ2-3; v_call: TRBV29-1; cdr3_nt: TGCAGCGTTGAGGTTCGGGGGGCCCCAGATACGCAGTATTTT; cdr3_aa: CSVEVRGAPDTQYF
d_call: .; clone_size: .; j_call: TRBJ2-1; v_call: TRBV30; cdr3_nt: TGTGCCTGGTCCGGAGGCGTCTCCTACAATGAGCAGTTCTTC; cdr3_aa: CAWSGGVSYNEQFF
d_call: .; clone_size: many; j_call: TRBJ2-3; v_call: TRBV5-1; cdr3_nt: TGCGCCAGCAGCTTGAGAAGTCCGGGACTTTCGACAGATACGCAGTATTTT; cdr3_aa: CASSLRSPGLSTDTQYF
d_call: .; clone_size: many; j_call: TRBJ2-7; v_call: TRBV5-5; cdr3_nt: TGTGCCAGCAGCTTGGGGGTCTACAGCACCTACGAGCAGTACTTC; cdr3_aa: CASSLGVYSTYEQYF
d_call: TRBD1; clone_size: many; j_call: TRBJ2-7; v_call: TRBV12-3/TRBV12-4; cdr3_nt: TGTGCCAGCACTTGGACCGGGACAGTCTCCTACGAGCAGTACTTC; cdr3_aa: CASTWTGTVSYEQYF
d_call: .; clone_size: many; j_call: TRBJ1-2; v_call: TRBV24-1; cdr3_nt: TGTGCCACCAGTGATTTCTCAGCTAACTATGGCTACACCTTC; cdr3_aa: CATSDFSANYGYTF
d_call: TRBD1; clone_size: many; j_call: TRBJ2-7; v_call: TRBV27; cdr3_nt: TGTGCCAGCAGTTTCCGGACAGGCGCCTCCTACGAGCAGTACTTC; cdr3_aa: CASSFRTGASYEQYF
d_call: TRBD1; clone_size: many; j_call: TRBJ1-5; v_call: TRBV12-3/TRBV12-4; cdr3_nt: TGTGCCAGCACCGGGACAGTGGGCAGTCAGCCCCAGCATTTT; cdr3_aa: CASTGTVGSQPQHF
d_call: TRBD1; clone_size: .; j_call: TRBJ1-1; v_call: TRBV28; cdr3_nt: TGTGCCAGCAGTTTATCGACAGGGGACACTGAAGCTTTCTTT; cdr3_aa: CASSLSTGDTEAFF
d_call: .; clone_size: many; j_call: TRBJ1-4; v_call: TRBV7-9; cdr3_nt: TGTGCCAGCGGGGAAGCAACTAATGAAAAACTGTTTTTT; cdr3_aa: CASGEATNEKLFF
d_call: .; clone_size: .; j_call: TRBJ1-4; v_call: TRBV20-1; cdr3_nt: TGCAGTGCTAGAGAAGGGGAGGCTAATGAAAAACTGTTTTTT; cdr3_aa: CSAREGEANEKLFF
d_call: .; clone_size: many; j_call: TRBJ1-1; v_call: TRBV3-1; cdr3_nt: TGTGCCAGCAGCCAAGGTGCACCCTCAGGGGAAGCTTTCTTT; cdr3_aa: CASSQGAPSGEAFF
d_call: .; clone_size: many; j_call: TRBJ2-7; v_call: TRBV5-1; cdr3_nt: TGCGCCAGCAGCTTCAGTACAGGTTCGACGACCTACGAGCAGTACTTC; cdr3_aa: CASSFSTGSTTYEQYF
d_call: TRBD1; clone_size: many; j_call: TRBJ2-5; v_call: TRBV7-8; cdr3_nt: TGTGCCAGCAGCTTGCAGGACAGGGGGAGTCAAGAGACCCAGTACTTC; cdr3_aa: CASSLQDRGSQETQYF
d_call: .; clone_size: many; j_call: TRBJ1-1; v_call: TRBV12-3/TRBV12-4; cdr3_nt: TGTGCCAGCACTTTTTTCCCGGGGTTTAAGGAAGCTTTCTTT; cdr3_aa: CASTFFPGFKEAFF
d_call: .; clone_size: many; j_call: TRBJ1-5; v_call: TRBV20-1; cdr3_nt: TGCAGTGCTCCGACCCCCGGGGGCAATCAGCCCCAGCATTTT; cdr3_aa: CSAPTPGGNQPQHF
d_call: .; clone_size: few; j_call: TRBJ1-2; v_call: TRBV3-1; cdr3_nt: TGTGCCAGCAGCCCTTGGGGGGGTGCTAACTATGGCTACACCTTC; cdr3_aa: CASSPWGGANYGYTF